What follows describes a single TCR beta chain. This entry is derived from a study of blood T cell repertoires in COVID-19. The method was immunoSEQ multiplex PCR; TCRdb's version includes in-frame clones alone and lacks a portion of them. The sample has 200,000 to 250,000 clones, almost 85% seen once. V was clipped by 3 bases and J by 7 bases; unmatched bases: 17. This CDR3 comprises 16 residues. Germline V CDR1 and CDR2: DFQATT, SNEGSKA (reference sequence). The TCR was taken from a woman aged 45-65 years with active or convalescent COVID-19. Sequencing used peripheral blood. V and J are TRBV20-1 and TRBJ2-7, with TRBD2 matching over 8 bases. The CDR3 DNA sequence: TGCAGTGCTAGTCCCCCCCCCACAGCGGGGGACCGGGAGCAGTACTTC. Amino acids: CSASPPPTAGDREQYF.